These 22 T cell receptor beta chains came from one sample sequenced in a study of blood T cell repertoires in COVID-19. Sequencing was performed with immunoSEQ multiplex PCR; in TCRdb, only in-frame clones are kept and a portion is missing. The data show over 200,000 clones, about 90% seen once. Sequenced input: peripheral blood. The source of these receptors is a man aged 35-49 years with active or convalescent COVID-19.

This clone was seen once. This rearrangement joins TRBV7-8 to TRBJ2-2; D gene ambiguous. V gave up 2 bases and J gave up 6 bases, with 16 bases separating them. This CDR3 has 16 residues. The germline CDR1 and CDR2 sequences are SGHVS and FQNEAQ. As DNA, the CDR3 is TGTGCCAGCAGCTTATTTCGGAGAATGTCGCCCGGGGAGCTGTTTTTT. This encodes CASSLFRRMSPGELFF.

The chain combines TRBV28 with TRBJ1-5, with 7 bases lining up with TRBD1. CDR1 is MDHEN, CDR2 SYDVKM, per germline. This CDR3 spans 15 amino acids. J was trimmed by 6 bases and V by 2 bases; bases with no gene match: 7. In nucleotides, the CDR3 is TGTGCCAGCAGTTTAGCAGGGGGAGGTGGTCAGCCCCAGCATTTT. Protein product: CASSLAGGGGQPQHF.

The rearrangement joins TRBV28 to TRBJ2-1; possible D gene TRBD2, 6 bases. Germline V gene data show CDR1 as MDHEN and CDR2 as SYDVKM. This CDR3 contains 14 residues. The germline V and J ends were trimmed by 5 bases and 0 bases, with 8 bases remaining between them. This chain's CDR3 is CASSLTSSYNEQFF. The DNA of the CDR3 is TGTGCCAGCAGTCTGACTAGCTCCTACAATGAGCAGTTCTTC.

Here the CDR3 reads CASSMRTGEVNGYTF. The CDR3 nucleotides are TGTGCCAGCAGCATGAGGACAGGAGAGGTTAATGGCTACACCTTC. V is TRBV7-2 and J is TRBJ1-2, with TRBD1 matching over 7 bases. The CDR3 extends over 15 amino acids. J gave up 6 bases and V 5 bases, and 12 bases lay outside the gene matches. Germline lookup yields CDR1 SGHTA and CDR2 FQGNSA.

This clone was detected many times. The V and J genes are TRBV27 and TRBJ1-2; the D is unclear. This CDR3 spans 11 amino acids. V lost 6 bases to trimming and J lost 4 bases, with 6 bases between them. Looked up from germline, CDR1 is MNHEY and CDR2 is SMNVEV (reference sequence). CDR3 amino acids: CASSRGYGYTF. The CDR3 bases are TGTGCCAGCAGCCGAGGCTATGGCTACACCTTC.

This chain joins TRBV7-9 and TRBJ1-3; D remains ambiguous. This CDR3 region has 16 residues. Germline assignment: CDR1 SEHNR and CDR2 FQNEAQ (reference sequence). V was cut by 5 bases and J by 0 bases, with 14 bases left in between. The CDR3 here is CASSPHGQFSGNTIYF. The CDR3 DNA follows: TGTGCCAGCAGCCCCCATGGCCAGTTCTCTGGAAACACCATATATTTT.

V and J are TRBV28 and TRBJ2-7; D remains ambiguous. The CDR3 sequence is 11 residues long. Trimming shortened V by 5 bases and J by 4 bases, and 6 bases separated the two germline ends. The V gene's germline CDR1 is MDHEN and CDR2 SYDVKM. CDR3 sequence: CASSTSYEQYF. CDR3 bases: TGTGCCAGCAGTACCAGTTACGAGCAGTACTTC. The full variable domain, rest sourced from reference TRBV28 and TRBJ2-7, is DVKVTQSSRYLVKRTGEKVFLECVQDMDHENMFWYRQDPGLGLRLIYFSYDVKMKEKGDIPEGYSVSREKKERFSLILESASTNQTSMYLCASSTSYEQYFGPGTRLTVT.

The chain is built from TRBV5-1 and TRBJ1-1; no definite D call. Trimming removed 3 bases at V and 3 bases at J, with 9 bases between. CDR3 length: 13 amino acids. The V gene's germline CDR1 is SGHRS and CDR2 YFSETQ. CDR3 in amino acids: CASSSISHTEAFF. The CDR3 DNA follows: TGCGCCAGCAGCTCGATTAGTCACACTGAAGCTTTCTTT.

This rearrangement joins TRBV9 to TRBJ2-5, with TRBD1 matching over 10 bases. The CDR3 length is 15 residues. CDR1 is SGDLS, CDR2 YYNGEE, per germline. Unmatched junction bases numbered 12, after V lost 4 bases and J lost 9 bases. CDR3 nucleotides: TGTGCCAGCAGCCTACTGGGGACAGGGGTCGTGGCCCAGTACTTC. It is translated as CASSLLGTGVVAQYF.

The V gene is TRBV15, the J gene TRBJ2-1; D might be TRBD2 (6 bases). CDR1 and CDR2 from the germline V gene are LNHNV and YYDKDF (reference sequence). V shed 6 bases and J shed 4 bases, with 13 bases lying between them. This CDR3 spans 14 amino acids. CDR3 loop: CATRPGDPYNEQFF. The DNA for the CDR3 is TGTGCCACCAGGCCGGGGGACCCTTACAATGAGCAGTTCTTC.

This clone was counted a few times. The same CDR3 arises from other DNA sequences in this sample as well. The chain recombines TRBV6-5 with TRBJ1-2; the match to TRBD1 covers 10 bases. In germline, CDR1 is MNHEY, CDR2 SVGAGI. There are 13 residues in the CDR3. Germline trimming cut 6 bases from V and 4 bases from J; bases unmatched to any gene: 2. The CDR3 DNA reads TGTGCCAGCAGCCGGACAGGGGGCTATGGCTACACCTTC. It is translated as CASSRTGGYGYTF.

The chain employs TRBV2 and TRBJ1-1; D gene unclear. The germline V and J ends were trimmed by 5 bases and 0 bases, with 10 bases remaining between them. The CDR3 loop spans 14 amino acids. CDR1 is SNHLY and CDR2 is FYNNEI in the germline V gene. The CDR3 is CASSTLTVNTEAFF. CDR3 coding DNA: TGTGCCAGCAGTACCTTAACAGTGAACACTGAAGCTTTCTTT.

This chain uses TRBV29-1 with TRBJ2-3; D is possibly TRBD1 (6 bases). The CDR3 totals 13 residues. Germline loops: CDR1 SQVTM, CDR2 ANQGSEA. Trimming took off 7 bases at V and 5 bases at J, with 16 bases between the two ends. The CDR3 DNA reads TGCAGCGACAGGAAGGGACAAGGAGATACGCAGTATTTT. Translation: CSDRKGQGDTQYF.

This clone occurred once. The chain combines TRBV7-2 with TRBJ1-4; 8 bases are shared with TRBD1. J lost 8 bases, V lost 2 bases, and 10 bases had no gene match. Germline V gives CDR1 SGHTA, CDR2 FQGNSA. The CDR3 sequence is 16 residues long. In nucleotides, the CDR3 is TGTGCCAGCAGCTTAAAGGGACAGGCAGTGGACGAAAAACTGTTTTTT. As protein: CASSLKGQAVDEKLFF.

The rearrangement joins TRBV6-6 to TRBJ1-1; possibly TRBD1 for D (5 bases). The germline CDR1 and CDR2 sequences are MNHNY and SVGAGI (reference sequence). The CDR3 contains 15 residues. V was trimmed by 2 bases and J by 0 bases, leaving 10 bases between them. CDR3 coding DNA: TGTGCCAGCAGTTACGGAGGGACCCTGAACACTGAAGCTTTCTTT. Translating it yields CASSYGGTLNTEAFF.

The chain recombines TRBV19 with TRBJ1-2; 9 bases fit TRBD1. The V segment lost 6 bases and the J segment 8 bases; nucleotides outside the gene matches: 19. Looked up from germline, CDR1 is LNHDA and CDR2 is SQIVND (reference sequence). This CDR3 has 17 amino acids. CDR3 loop: CASSRGQGRLRPEGYTF. CDR3 DNA: TGTGCCAGTAGCCGAGGACAGGGGCGCCTTCGACCGGAAGGCTACACCTTC.

V and J are TRBV3-1 (or the pseudogene TRBV3-2) and TRBJ2-5; possible D gene TRBD1, 7 bases. Trimming pared 3 bases from V and 5 bases from J, leaving 16 bases between. Germline values: CDR1 LGHDT, CDR2 YNNKEL (reference sequence). The CDR3 loop spans 15 amino acids. The CDR3 nucleotides are TGTGCCAGCAGCCATCTGGACGCAGGGGGGGAGACCCAGTACTTC. This encodes CASSHLDAGGETQYF.

The chain carries TRBV5-1 and TRBJ1-1, with TRBD1 matching 11 bases. The ends lost 4 bases at V and 6 bases at J; junction bases unmatched: 8. The CDR3 covers 15 residues. From germline, CDR1 is SGHRS and CDR2 YFSETQ. The CDR3 sequence is CASSGNGQGAAEAFF. The CDR3 region has the DNA TGCGCCAGCAGCGGGAACGGACAGGGGGCAGCTGAAGCTTTCTTT.

V and J are TRBV6-5 and TRBJ1-2; 8 bases match TRBD1. V lost 7 bases to trimming and J lost 7 bases; unmatched junction nucleotides: 11. The CDR3 is made up of 14 amino acids. Germline CDR1 and CDR2: MNHEY and SVGAGI. For the CDR3, the DNA is TGTGCCAGCAAGACGGACAGGGTAGCCTCTGGCTACACCTTC. Protein product: CASKTDRVASGYTF.

Only one count was recorded for this clone. This chain uses TRBV5-1 with TRBJ1-1, with TRBD1 identical over 8 bases. The CDR3 loop spans 16 amino acids. Losses at the gene ends were 0 bases for V and 1 base for J; bases not matched to a gene: 5. Germline loops: CDR1 SGHRS, CDR2 YFSETQ. The CDR3 nucleotides read TGCGCCAGCAGCTTGGACCCCGGGACAGGGAACACTGAAGCTTTCTTT. Translating gives CASSLDPGTGNTEAFF.

In nucleotides, the CDR3 is TGCGCCAGCAGCATCGGGACAGACACTGGGGCCAACGTCCTGACTTTC. Translation: CASSIGTDTGANVLTF. V usage is TRBV5-1 and J usage is TRBJ2-6; 7 positions match TRBD1. The V and J ends lost 4 bases and 2 bases, in that order; junction bases with no gene match: 6. CDR1 and CDR2 (germline): SGHRS, YFSETQ. CDR3 size: 16 residues. The full variable domain, its missing parts supplied by reference TRBV5-1 and TRBJ2-6, is KAGVTQTPRYLIKTRGQQVTLSCSPISGHRSVSWYQQTPGQGLQFLFEYFSETQRNKGNFPGRFSGRQFSNSRSEMNVSTLELGDSALYLCASSIGTDTGANVLTFGAGSRLTVL.

This chain connects TRBV7-3 to TRBJ1-1; D gene uncertain. V dropped 5 bases and J dropped 4 bases, with 11 bases sitting between them. The CDR3 length is 13 residues. CDR1 is SGHTA and CDR2 is FQGTGA in the germline V gene. CDR3 loop: CASSLMEGTEAFF. CDR3 bases: TGTGCCAGCAGCCTCATGGAGGGCACTGAAGCTTTCTTT.